This section outlines one T cell receptor (beta chain) sequence together with its context. Antigen specificity is unknown. The data were obtained in a study of beta chain features in type 1 diabetes. Turning to the study itself: Examination covered 100 million to 140 million sorted cells spanning all samples. Study findings and constraints: PCR might favor shorter templates, but any such skew would affect patients and controls equally. More deletions and fewer insertions at VDJ junctions were seen in type 1 diabetes patients.

Expressed TCRB transcripts got sequenced, as all isolated RNA was reverse transcribed. Libraries were prepared by immunoSEQ multiplex PCR; TCRdb keeps only in-frame clonotypes and omits some of them. The sample consists of more than 150,000 clones, less than 9.5% of them appearing once. Trimming stripped 5 bases from V and 1 base from J, with 10 bases between. Per germline, CDR1 SGHDT and CDR2 YYEEEE. This CDR3 contains 14 residues. Sequencing was performed on central memory CD4+ T cells from blood. This clonotype was sampled from a woman between 18 and 29 years old in good health. The gene calls are TRBV5-6 and TRBJ2-4, with D perhaps TRBD1 (5 bases). The CDR3 spells CASRPGLAKNIQYF. The CDR3 DNA follows: TGTGCCAGCAGACCAGGGTTGGCCAAAAACATTCAGTACTTC.